These 32 T cell receptor beta chains were all obtained from the same sample, sequenced in a study of blood T cell repertoires in COVID-19. This table comes from immunoSEQ multiplex PCR, and its TCRdb copy is limited to in-frame clones, with some not included. The data contain about 46,000 clones, less than 90% of them seen just once; the ten biggest clones take up around 1.4%. Sequences were obtained from peripheral blood. The receptors were gathered from a man aged 55 to 70 with acute or convalescent COVID-19.

The chain couples TRBV28 to TRBJ2-7, with 11 nucleotides matching TRBD2. Germline V gene data show CDR1 as MDHEN and CDR2 as SYDVKM. V shed 6 bases, J shed 1 base, and the junction held 2 bases outside the gene matches. The CDR3 has 14 residues. CDR3 residues: CASRRTSGSYEQYF. DNA of the CDR3: TGTGCCAGCAGACGGACTAGCGGGTCCTACGAGCAGTACTTC.

This chain links TRBV7-9 with TRBJ2-3, with D possibly being TRBD2 (5 bases). The V end lost 5 bases, the J end lost 2 bases, and 17 bases lay between the germline ends. Germline values: CDR1 SEHNR, CDR2 FQNEAQ (reference sequence). The CDR3 runs 16 residues. In DNA form, the CDR3 reads TGTGCCAGCAGCCTCCTGCCAGCGGAGACCACAGATACGCAGTATTTT. The encoded protein is CASSLLPAETTDTQYF. The full variable domain, with the rest looked up from reference TRBV7-9 and TRBJ2-3, is DTGVSQNPRHKITKRGQNVTFRCDPISEHNRLYWYRQTLGQGPEFLTYFQNEAQLEKSRLLSDRFSAERPKGSFSTLEIQRTEQGDSAMYLCASSLLPAETTDTQYFGPGTRLTVL.

The chain uses TRBV10-1 and TRBJ2-3; tentative D call: TRBD1 (5 bases). Germline-derived CDR1 and CDR2 are WNHNN and SYGVQD (reference sequence). The CDR3 length is 16 residues. The V and J ends lost 2 bases and 0 bases respectively, with 12 bases between them. As DNA, the CDR3 is TGCGCCAGCAGTGAGAAGGGGCGTACTAGCACAGATACGCAGTATTTT. Translated, it gives CASSEKGRTSTDTQYF.

This clone was seen just once. The V gene is TRBV5-1, the J gene TRBJ2-7; 10 bases line up with TRBD2. CDR3 length: 17 amino acids. J gave up 5 bases and V 4 bases, and 15 bases lay outside the gene matches. Germline V gene lookup returns CDR1 SGHRS and CDR2 YFSETQ. DNA of the CDR3: TGCGCCAGCAGCCCCGCGCGAACTAGCGGGGTGGGTGACGAGCAGTACTTC. Its translation: CASSPARTSGVGDEQYF.

The genes are TRBV6-1 and TRBJ1-5, with 7 positions matching TRBD1. Germline CDR1 is MNHNS and CDR2 is SASEGT. V gave up 2 bases and J gave up 4 bases; unmatched junction bases: 5. The CDR3 is 15 residues long. The CDR3: CASSEFGQENQPQHF. The CDR3 coding sequence is TGTGCCAGCAGTGAATTCGGACAGGAGAATCAGCCCCAGCATTTT.

The CDR3 region has the DNA TGTGCCAGTGCCACGGGACAGGGGACCCACAATGAGCAGTTCTTC. It codes for CASATGQGTHNEQFF. The chain recombines TRBV18 with TRBJ2-1; 10 bases map to TRBD1. CDR1 and CDR2 from the germline V gene are KGHSH and LQKENI. The CDR3 runs 15 residues. V shed 9 bases, J shed 5 bases, and the junction held 10 bases outside the gene matches. The complete variable domain, with remaining parts taken from reference TRBV18 and TRBJ2-1, reads NAGVMQNPRHLVRRRGQEARLRCSPMKGHSHVYWYRQLPEEGLKFMVYLQKENIIDESGMPKERFSAEFPKEGPSILRIQQVVRGDSAAYFCASATGQGTHNEQFFGPGTRLTVL.

The chain combines TRBV4-2 with TRBJ2-1, with D possibly being TRBD2 (6 bases). V was clipped by 2 bases and J by 12 bases, with 20 bases between them. This CDR3 has 15 residues. Germline V lookup: CDR1 LGHNA, CDR2 YNFKEQ. The CDR3 reads CASSQMNFGREGQFF. CDR3 in DNA: TGTGCCAGCAGCCAAATGAATTTCGGGAGAGAGGGGCAGTTCTTC.

The chain couples TRBV6-2 or TRBV6-3 to TRBJ1-1, with D possibly matching TRBD1 (5 bases). CDR1 and CDR2 from the germline V gene are MNHEY and SVGEGT. There are 15 residues in the CDR3. Trimming pared 1 base from V and 0 bases from J, leaving 9 bases between. The CDR3 region is CASSYLQGLNTEAFF. In nucleotides, the CDR3 is TGTGCCAGCAGTTACTTGCAGGGTCTGAACACTGAAGCTTTCTTT.

V usage is TRBV4-3 and J usage is TRBJ2-2; tentative D call: TRBD2 (6 bases). Trimming removed 3 bases at V and 3 bases at J, with 17 bases between. The germline gives CDR1 LGHNA, CDR2 YSLEER. This CDR3 has 17 residues. The CDR3 bases are TGCGCCAGCAGCCAGGACTACAAAGTGGGATACACCGGGGAGCTGTTTTTT. Amino acid sequence: CASSQDYKVGYTGELFF.

The rearrangement links TRBV2 to TRBJ2-3; 13 nucleotides align to TRBD2. Germline trimming cut 7 bases from V and 5 bases from J; bases unmatched to any gene: 6. Germline V lookup: CDR1 SNHLY, CDR2 FYNNEI. CDR3 length: 15 residues. This CDR3 is CASKPGLAGKDTQYF. The CDR3 DNA reads TGTGCCAGCAAACCGGGACTAGCGGGAAAAGATACGCAGTATTTT. Full variable domain (rest looked up from reference TRBV2 and TRBJ2-3): EPEVTQTPSHQVTQMGQEVILRCVPISNHLYFYWYRQILGQKVEFLVSFYNNEISEKSEIFDDQFSVERPDGSNFTLKIRSTKLEDSAMYFCASKPGLAGKDTQYFGPGTRLTVL.

The chain links TRBV7-3 to TRBJ2-3; perhaps TRBD1 as D (6 bases). Trimming removed 5 bases from V and 0 bases from J, with 9 bases in between. The CDR3 consists of 14 residues. CDR1 SGHTA and CDR2 FQGTGA come from the germline V gene. The CDR3 loop reads CASSPQGSTDTQYF. CDR3 sequence (DNA): TGTGCCAGCAGCCCGCAGGGGAGCACAGATACGCAGTATTTT. Using reference TRBV7-3 and TRBJ2-3 for the parts outside the CDR3, the full variable domain is GAGVSQTPSNKVTEKGKYVELRCDPISGHTALYWYRQSLGQGPEFLIYFQGTGAADDSGLPNDRFFAVRPEGSVSTLKIQRTERGDSAVYLCASSPQGSTDTQYFGPGTRLTVL.

The V gene is TRBV9, the J gene TRBJ2-7, with a weak D call TRBD2 (5 bases). Germline CDR1 SGDLS, CDR2 YYNGEE. Trimming pared 0 bases from V and 0 bases from J, leaving 13 bases between. This CDR3 has 16 amino acids. The CDR3 DNA follows: TGTGCCAGCAGCGTAGGAGCAGACTACAGCTCCTACGAGCAGTACTTC. Amino acids: CASSVGADYSSYEQYF.

This clone is a singleton in its sample. This rearrangement joins TRBV5-1 to TRBJ1-5; possible D gene TRBD1, 5 bases. The CDR3 length is 17 residues. In germline, CDR1 is SGHRS, CDR2 YFSETQ. Trimming stripped 1 base from V and 0 bases from J, with 14 bases between. CDR3 loop: CASSLIPGDSSNQPQHF. CDR3 coding DNA: TGCGCCAGCAGCTTGATACCGGGGGACTCTAGCAATCAGCCCCAGCATTTT.

The chain recombines TRBV7-2 with TRBJ1-3; the match to TRBD1 covers 7 bases. Losses at the gene ends were 5 bases for V and 0 bases for J; bases not matched to a gene: 7. The CDR3 contains 16 residues. Germline CDR1 is SGHTA and CDR2 is FQGNSA. CDR3 nucleotide sequence: TGTGCCAGCAGCCCATTGACAGGGTTCTCTGGAAACACCATATATTTT. Amino acids: CASSPLTGFSGNTIYF.

The gene calls are TRBV6-5 and TRBJ1-6, with unresolved D. V was cut by 0 bases and J by 7 bases, with 10 bases left in between. The germline V gene encodes CDR1 MNHEY and CDR2 SVGAGI. This CDR3 has 15 residues. The DNA for the CDR3 is TGTGCCAGCAGTTACTCGAAAGTGGGCAATTCACCCCTCCACTTT. Encoded protein: CASSYSKVGNSPLHF.

The V call is TRBV19, the J call TRBJ1-2, with TRBD1 as a possible D gene (6 bases). Trimming stripped 2 bases from V and 3 bases from J, with 7 bases between. The CDR3 runs to 13 residues. Germline CDR1 reads LNHDA; CDR2 reads SQIVND (reference sequence). CDR3 DNA sequence: TGTGCCAGTAGTATATCAGGGGACTATGGCTACACCTTC. This gives the protein CASSISGDYGYTF.

This clone was observed a single time. CDR3 DNA: TGCGCCAGCAGTGAGTGGGGCGTCGAGGAGACCCAGTACTTC. Translation: CASSEWGVEETQYF. The V and J genes are TRBV10-2 and TRBJ2-5, with D perhaps TRBD1 (5 bases). CDR1 is WSHSY and CDR2 is SAAADI in the germline V gene. The CDR3 has 14 amino acids. V was pared by 1 base and J by 5 bases, with 11 bases between.

This chain joins TRBV12-3 or TRBV12-4 and TRBJ1-1; tentative D call: TRBD1 (6 bases). There are 13 residues in the CDR3. Trimming removed 6 bases from V and 2 bases from J, with 10 bases in between. Written as DNA, the CDR3 is TGTGCCAGCAGGGACAGTCTTAACACTGAAGCTTTCTTT. As protein: CASRDSLNTEAFF.

The CDR3: CASSYSLAGGHFFF. CDR3 sequence (DNA): TGTGCCAGCAGTTACTCGCTAGCGGGGGGCCACTTCTTCTTC. The J gene is TRBJ2-1, the V gene TRBV6-5, with 11 bases identical to TRBD2. V lost 0 bases, J lost 16 bases, and 8 bases stayed unmatched. Germline V CDR1 and CDR2: MNHEY, SVGAGI. CDR3 length: 14 residues.

The chain's CDR3 is CASSIGQGAGYGYTF. In nucleotides, the CDR3 is TGTGCCAGTAGTATCGGACAGGGGGCCGGCTATGGCTACACCTTC. The chain couples TRBV19 to TRBJ1-2; 11 positions match TRBD1. The CDR3 is made up of 15 amino acids. Trimming took 3 bases from V and 4 from J; bases not matched to a gene: 4. Germline CDR1 and CDR2: LNHDA and SQIVND (reference sequence).

J is TRBJ1-4 and V is TRBV9, with D possibly being TRBD1 (5 bases). CDR3 length: 16 amino acids. Trimming pared 0 bases from V and 0 bases from J, leaving 9 bases between. The germline CDR1 and CDR2 sequences are SGDLS and YYNGEE. The CDR3 loop is CASSVATGATNEKLFF. The CDR3 DNA sequence: TGTGCCAGCAGCGTAGCTACAGGTGCAACTAATGAAAAACTGTTTTTT.

The chain combines TRBV3-1 (or the pseudogene TRBV3-2) with TRBJ1-5; D may be TRBD1 (5 bases). Germline V gives CDR1 LGHDT, CDR2 YNNKEL (reference sequence). The V gene lost 4 bases and the J gene lost 3 bases, with 16 bases spanning the gap. This CDR3 spans 16 amino acids. For the CDR3, the DNA is TGTGCCAGCAGCCCCCGACAGCCGAACTACAATCAGCCCCAGCATTTT. This codes for CASSPRQPNYNQPQHF.

The rearrangement joins TRBV28 to TRBJ1-2; tentative D call: TRBD1 (6 bases). Per germline, CDR1 MDHEN and CDR2 SYDVKM. Trimming took 7 bases from V and 5 from J, leaving 20 bases between them. The CDR3 extends over 15 amino acids. The CDR3: CASTGWGRGGYGYTF. DNA for the CDR3: TGTGCCAGCACTGGGTGGGGGCGGGGAGGGTATGGCTACACCTTC.

As for this clone: The junction differs from germline at one of its ends, possibly a read error. V is TRBV7-7 and J is TRBJ2-2, with a tentative D call TRBD2 (6 bases). CDR1 and CDR2 (germline): SSHAT, FNYEAQ (reference sequence). This CDR3 is 14 amino acids long. The CDR3 spells CASSQGLSTGELFF. CDR3 DNA sequence: TGTGCTAGCAGCCAAGGACTATCCACCGGGGAGCTGTTTTTT. Looking up the rest from reference TRBV7-7 and TRBJ2-2 gives the full variable domain: GAGVSQSPRYKVTKRGQDVTLRCDPISSHATLYWYQQALGQGPEFLTYFNYEAQPDKSGLPSDRFSAERPEGSISTLTIQRTEQRDSAMYRCASSQGLSTGELFFGEGSRLTVL.

V is TRBV9 and J is TRBJ2-7; 11 bases are shared with TRBD2. The germline V gene encodes CDR1 SGDLS and CDR2 YYNGEE. With 4 bases clipped from V and 4 bases from J, the junction kept 7 bases outside the gene matches. This CDR3 is 15 amino acids long. CDR3 nucleotides: TGTGCCAGCAGCCTCGAGGGGACTAGCGGATACGAGCAGTACTTC. It is translated as CASSLEGTSGYEQYF.

This sequence joins TRBV7-9 and TRBJ2-1; D may be TRBD2 (6 bases). V lost 6 bases to trimming and J lost 3 bases, with 21 bases between them. This CDR3 is built from 17 residues. Germline CDR1 reads SEHNR; CDR2 reads FQNEAQ (reference sequence). The CDR3, as DNA: TGTGCCAGCAGTCCCCGCGGCGGGGACCTTGTCTACAATGAGCAGTTCTTC. This gives the protein CASSPRGGDLVYNEQFF. Full variable domain (remainder filled in from reference TRBV7-9 and TRBJ2-1): DTGVSQNPRHKITKRGQNVTFRCDPISEHNRLYWYRQTLGQGPEFLTYFQNEAQLEKSRLLSDRFSAERPKGSFSTLEIQRTEQGDSAMYLCASSPRGGDLVYNEQFFGPGTRLTVL.

The rearrangement joins TRBV6-1 to TRBJ1-2, with D perhaps matching TRBD1 (6 bases). This CDR3 comprises 16 residues. In germline, CDR1 is MNHNS, CDR2 SASEGT. V lost 4 bases and J 8 bases, leaving 23 bases between the germline ends. CDR3 in DNA: TGTGCCAGCAGTGGCTTTGTCTACAGGGCTCTTGACGGCTACACCTTC. Translation gives CASSGFVYRALDGYTF.

The chain links TRBV5-6 to TRBJ1-5, with 9 bases lining up with TRBD1. With V trimmed by 0 bases and J by 1 base, 8 bases remained unmatched. The germline CDR1 and CDR2 sequences are SGHDT and YYEEEE. This CDR3 comprises 18 residues. CDR3 coding DNA: TGTGCCAGCAGCTTGGGACAGGGGGAAGCTTTGAGCAATCAGCCCCAGCATTTT. As protein: CASSLGQGEALSNQPQHF.

V is TRBV6-2 or TRBV6-3 and J is TRBJ2-3; 7 bases fit TRBD1. This CDR3 comprises 14 residues. The ends lost 4 bases at V and 3 bases at J; junction bases unmatched: 4. Germline CDR1 and CDR2: MNHEY and SVGEGT. CDR3 nucleotides: TGTGCCAGCAGTTTCCGACAGGGTACAGATACGCAGTATTTT. Translating it yields CASSFRQGTDTQYF.

The rearrangement joins TRBV27 to TRBJ2-7, with 10 bases matching TRBD2. From germline, CDR1 is MNHEY and CDR2 SMNVEV (reference sequence). There are 15 residues in the CDR3. V gave up 5 bases and J gave up 5 bases; unmatched junction bases: 9. In nucleotides, the CDR3 is TGTGCCAGCAGTCTGACGGAGCGGGGGGGCCACGAGCAGTACTTC. Its translation: CASSLTERGGHEQYF.

The chain combines TRBV14 with TRBJ2-7, with TRBD2 as a possible D gene (6 bases). This CDR3 spans 17 amino acids. Germline CDR1 SGHDN, CDR2 FVKESK. Trimming stripped 0 bases from V and 3 bases from J, with 18 bases between. The CDR3 nucleotides read TGTGCCAGCAGCCAAGAAGACCACCGGGACTGGGACTACGAGCAGTACTTC. Amino acid sequence: CASSQEDHRDWDYEQYF.

In this sample, this clone turned up a few times. The J gene is TRBJ1-4, the V gene TRBV7-9; possibly TRBD1 for D (6 bases). Looked up from germline, CDR1 is SEHNR and CDR2 is FQNEAQ (reference sequence). The CDR3 sequence is 16 residues long. Trimming removed 5 bases at V and 8 bases at J, with 21 bases between. The CDR3 reads CASSPTPGQEEEKLFF. The CDR3 DNA reads as TGTGCCAGCAGCCCTACTCCGGGACAAGAAGAGGAAAAACTGTTTTTT.